Each of the 23 T cell receptor beta chains below was sequenced from the same sample in a study of T-cell memory formation after mild COVID-19. One entry per CDR3 protein, called by TCRdb with MiXCR from the 5' RACE reads. The sample yields some 490,000 distinct CDR3 sequences, around a sixth seen once. Sequencing input: PBMCs or a T cell subset sorted from them (not recorded which). Every receptor here comes from an adult woman who had mild COVID-19 (a few samples of this study predate the infection). Cell type and time point are not known.

This clonotype was seen ten or more times. This chain joins TRBV5-1 and TRBJ2-7; D call uncertain. The CDR3 covers 14 residues. Trimming stripped 0 bases from V and 5 bases from J, with 12 bases between. Germline V gene data show CDR1 as SGHRS and CDR2 as YFSETQ. CDR3 residues: CASSLVASGNEQYF. CDR3 sequence (DNA): TGCGCCAGCAGCTTGGTCGCCTCTGGAAACGAGCAGTACTTC.

This clonotype was detected ten times or more. The chain joins TRBV9 to TRBJ2-1; 10 positions agree with TRBD2. This CDR3 is built from 16 residues. The germline gives CDR1 SGDLS, CDR2 YYNGEE. Trimming cost V 3 bases and J 7 bases; bases outside gene matches: 10. The DNA of the CDR3 is TGTGCCAGCAGCGACCGGACTAGCGGAATACGGAATGAGCAGTTCTTC. This sequence encodes CASSDRTSGIRNEQFF.

The rearrangement uses TRBV7-9 and TRBJ1-4; maybe TRBD1 (6 bases). The germline V and J ends were trimmed by 0 bases and 8 bases, with 16 bases remaining between them. CDR3 length: 16 residues. Germline CDR1 SEHNR, CDR2 FQNEAQ (reference sequence). The CDR3: CASSLAPSDRTEKLFF. The CDR3 coding sequence is TGTGCCAGCAGCTTAGCGCCAAGCGACAGGACCGAAAAACTGTTTTTT. The full variable domain, its missing parts supplied by reference TRBV7-9 and TRBJ1-4, is DTGVSQNPRHKITKRGQNVTFRCDPISEHNRLYWYRQTLGQGPEFLTYFQNEAQLEKSRLLSDRFSAERPKGSFSTLEIQRTEQGDSAMYLCASSLAPSDRTEKLFFGSGTQLSVL.

The chain employs TRBV7-9 and TRBJ2-1; 7 bases are a match to TRBD2. V was clipped by 1 base and J by 10 bases; unmatched bases: 10. There are 15 residues in the CDR3. The germline V gene encodes CDR1 SEHNR and CDR2 FQNEAQ (reference sequence). CDR3 coding DNA: TGTGCCAGCAGCTTAGGACTAGCATCAAGGGGAGAGCAGTTCTTC. Translation: CASSLGLASRGEQFF.

J is TRBJ2-3 and V is TRBV6-6; D gene unclear. Germline CDR1 reads MNHNY; CDR2 reads SVGAGI (reference sequence). Deletions cut 2 bases from V and 4 bases from J, with 13 bases between. The CDR3 loop spans 15 amino acids. For the CDR3, the DNA is TGTGCCAGCAGTTACACCGCCCCCAGGTCAGATACGCAGTATTTT. Protein sequence: CASSYTAPRSDTQYF.

A few counts support this clonotype. The rearrangement uses TRBV5-6 and TRBJ2-7; possible D gene TRBD1, 6 bases. This CDR3 spans 13 amino acids. Germline assignment: CDR1 SGHDT and CDR2 YYEEEE. V lost 0 bases and J lost 5, with 9 bases in between. The CDR3 region is CASSLDRDHEQYF. The CDR3 DNA reads as TGTGCCAGCAGCTTGGACAGGGACCACGAGCAGTACTTC.

The chain employs TRBV4-2 and TRBJ2-1, with 10 nucleotides matching TRBD2. Trimming took 4 bases from V and 2 from J; bases not matched to a gene: 8. CDR3 length equals 17 residues. CDR1 LGHNA and CDR2 YNFKEQ come from the germline V gene. This chain's CDR3 is CASSRPVGTSAYNEQFF. Here the CDR3 DNA reads TGTGCCAGCAGCCGGCCTGTAGGGACTAGCGCCTACAATGAGCAGTTCTTC.

This clonotype was seen a handful of times. The chain has TRBV4-1 and TRBJ2-5; D unresolved. The ends were cut back, 1 base at V and 5 bases at J, with 14 bases in the middle. CDR3 length: 15 residues. The germline CDR1 and CDR2 sequences are MGHRA and YSYEKL. The CDR3 reads CASSQGQVIWETQYF. The CDR3 DNA reads TGCGCCAGCAGCCAAGGTCAGGTTATATGGGAGACCCAGTACTTC.

This chain uses TRBV6-6 with TRBJ2-7; 7 bases are a match to TRBD2. Germline CDR1 reads MNHNY; CDR2 reads SVGAGI (reference sequence). Germline trimming cut 2 bases from V and 1 base from J; bases unmatched to any gene: 14. The CDR3 runs 18 residues. The CDR3 nucleotides read TGTGCCAGCAGTTACCACCTCCGGGGGGAGGGATTTTCCTACGAGCAGTACTTC. Translated, it gives CASSYHLRGEGFSYEQYF.

CDR3 DNA sequence: TGTGCCAGCAGCCGTAGCGCCCTTAACACTGAAGCTTTCTTT. Translating it yields CASSRSALNTEAFF. The chain uses TRBV7-9 and TRBJ1-1; D is unclear. CDR3 length: 14 amino acids. V was cut by 5 bases and J by 2 bases, with 12 bases left in between. Germline V gene sequence: CDR1 SEHNR, CDR2 FQNEAQ (reference sequence).

This clonotype was seen only a few times. V is TRBV4-3 and J is TRBJ2-3, with a tentative D call TRBD2 (6 bases). The V gene's germline CDR1 is LGHNA and CDR2 YSLEER. The V end lost 0 bases, the J end lost 1 base, and 14 bases lay between the germline ends. The CDR3 contains 17 residues. Here the CDR3 DNA reads TGCGCCAGCAGCCAAGATTGGGACGGGGGAGGCACAGATACGCAGTATTTT. The encoded protein is CASSQDWDGGGTDTQYF.

This clonotype was seen more than once but under ten times. The chain employs TRBV6-2 or TRBV6-3 and TRBJ2-3; possible D gene TRBD2, 5 bases. The CDR3 contains 16 residues. Per germline, CDR1 MNHEY and CDR2 SVGEGT. The ends were cut back, 3 bases at V and 0 bases at J, with 13 bases in the middle. DNA for the CDR3: TGTGCCAGCAGTTATATCGGGCGGGCGAGCACAGATACGCAGTATTTT. This encodes CASSYIGRASTDTQYF.

The CDR3, as DNA: TGTGCCAGCAGCCCTCGGGTGCAGGGGGTCGACACTGAAGCTTTCTTT. It translates to CASSPRVQGVDTEAFF. The J gene is TRBJ1-1, the V gene TRBV11-2; TRBD1 matches at 7 bases. CDR3 length equals 16 residues. J was trimmed by 3 bases and V by 5 bases; bases with no gene match: 12. Germline CDR1 SGHAT, CDR2 FQNNGV.

This clonotype has only a few counts. The rearrangement joins TRBV29-1 to TRBJ2-7; D might be TRBD1 (5 bases). Trimming left V 8 bases short and J 0 bases short, with 20 bases between. This CDR3 contains 15 residues. The germline V gene has CDR1 SQVTM and CDR2 ANQGSEA. The CDR3 bases are TGCAGCCCCGACTGCCCAGGGCCCGACTCCTACGAGCAGTACTTC. Translating it yields CSPDCPGPDSYEQYF.

The chain uses TRBV9 and TRBJ1-4; TRBD1 aligns across 7 bases. The CDR3 loop spans 15 amino acids. J gave up 2 bases and V 4 bases, and 5 bases lay outside the gene matches. Germline CDR1 and CDR2: SGDLS and YYNGEE. The CDR3: CASSSQQGTNEKLFF. Written as DNA, the CDR3 is TGTGCCAGCAGCTCCCAACAGGGGACTAATGAAAAACTGTTTTTT.

This clonotype was recorded a few times. The V and J genes are TRBV12-3 or TRBV12-4 and TRBJ2-5; 10 nucleotides agree with TRBD1. The CDR3 contains 15 residues. Trimming removed 6 bases from V and 5 bases from J; junction bases left unmatched: 9. The CDR3 bases are TGTGCCAGCAGCCGGGACAGGGGTGCTGAGGAGACCCAGTACTTC. Translated: CASSRDRGAEETQYF.

This clonotype was counted a few times. As DNA, the CDR3 is TGCGCCAGCAGCCAAGATAGAACCTACAATGAGCAGTTCTTC. The encoded protein is CASSQDRTYNEQFF. The V gene is TRBV4-1, the J gene TRBJ2-1; D not resolved. Trimming pared 0 bases from V and 2 bases from J, leaving 5 bases between. The CDR3 has 14 residues. Germline CDR1 and CDR2: MGHRA and YSYEKL.

This clonotype has more than one count but fewer than ten. The V gene is TRBV29-1, the J gene TRBJ2-7, with D maybe TRBD1 (7 bases). The germline gives CDR1 SQVTM, CDR2 ANQGSEA. V was pared by 7 bases and J by 4 bases, with 14 bases between. CDR3 length: 12 amino acids. The CDR3 DNA reads as TGCAGCGGCTGGGGGGACAGTTACGAGCAGTACTTC. It yields the protein CSGWGDSYEQYF.

This clonotype was picked up many times. V usage is TRBV20-1 and J usage is TRBJ2-7; 9 bases are shared with TRBD1. Germline lookup yields CDR1 DFQATT and CDR2 SNEGSKA (reference sequence). V trimming: 4 bases; J trimming: 6 bases; junction bases outside the gene matches: 7. The CDR3 is made up of 13 amino acids. CDR3 protein: CSATGTGLSEQYF. For the CDR3, the DNA is TGCAGTGCTACCGGGACAGGGCTCTCCGAGCAGTACTTC.

The chain couples TRBV24-1 to TRBJ2-3; 9 bases agree with TRBD2. Germline V gene lookup returns CDR1 KGHDR and CDR2 SFDVKD. CDR3 size: 16 residues. V was clipped by 5 bases and J by 5 bases; unmatched bases: 10. The chain's CDR3 is CATSGGGAGGIDTQYF. The CDR3 DNA reads as TGTGCCACCAGTGGAGGCGGCGCGGGGGGGATAGATACGCAGTATTTT.

The chain couples TRBV18 to TRBJ2-1; weak D call: TRBD1 (6 bases). This CDR3 contains 14 residues. Germline-derived CDR1 and CDR2 are KGHSH and LQKENI. The V gene lost 2 bases and the J gene lost 4 bases, with 9 bases spanning the gap. CDR3 sequence (DNA): TGTGCCAGCTCACCATCGGACAGATACAATGAGCAGTTCTTC. Its protein is CASSPSDRYNEQFF.

This chain links TRBV7-9 with TRBJ1-1; perhaps TRBD1 as D (6 bases). The germline V and J ends were trimmed by 4 bases and 0 bases, with 12 bases remaining between them. From germline, CDR1 is SEHNR and CDR2 FQNEAQ (reference sequence). This CDR3 is built from 15 residues. For the CDR3, the DNA is TGTGCCAGCAGCTCCCGACAGGTTATGAACACTGAAGCTTTCTTT. Translated, it gives CASSSRQVMNTEAFF.

Ten or more counts support this clonotype. The chain uses TRBV7-2 and TRBJ1-3; 8 bases agree with TRBD1. This CDR3 has 16 amino acids. Trimming took 5 bases from V and 4 from J; bases not matched to a gene: 10. In germline, CDR1 is SGHTA, CDR2 FQGNSA. CDR3: CASSATGGGRGNTIYF. In DNA, the CDR3 is TGTGCCAGCAGCGCTACAGGGGGTGGCAGAGGAAACACCATATATTTT.